The 29 T cell receptor beta chains reported below all come from one sample, sequenced in a study of T cell responses to AZD1222 COVID-19 vaccine. The protocol was immunoSEQ multiplex PCR, while the TCRdb copy is restricted to in-frame clones and leaves out a portion. The sample has approximately 140,000 clones, 90% seen once; the top ten hold about 3%. The starting material was peripheral blood, obtained on day 0 of AZD1222 vaccination. These receptors were collected from an adult in good health.

The chain carries TRBV6-1 and TRBJ2-1; 7 nucleotides align to TRBD2. This CDR3 has 17 amino acids. The J segment lost 9 bases and the V segment lost 0 bases, leaving 14 bases of the junction unmatched. Germline CDR1 MNHNS, CDR2 SASEGT. The CDR3 nucleotides are TGTGCCAGCAGTGAAGCGCCGGCAACGGCGGGAGTGGGTGAGCAGTTCTTC. Amino acids: CASSEAPATAGVGEQFF.

The V call is TRBV6-6, the J call TRBJ2-2; D call uncertain. The V gene's germline CDR1 is MNHNY and CDR2 SVGAGI (reference sequence). Trimming removed 0 bases from V and 4 bases from J, with 9 bases in between. This CDR3 is 15 amino acids long. DNA of the CDR3: TGTGCCAGCAGTTACTCGATCAGATTCACCGGGGAGCTGTTTTTT. Residues: CASSYSIRFTGELFF.

This chain links TRBV18 with TRBJ1-2, with unresolved D. Looked up from germline, CDR1 is KGHSH and CDR2 is LQKENI. Trimming left V 4 bases short and J 2 bases short, with 14 bases between. The CDR3 sequence is 15 residues long. CDR3: CASSLDETVNYGYTF. The DNA for the CDR3 is TGTGCCAGCTCACTTGATGAGACGGTAAACTATGGCTACACCTTC.

The chain recombines TRBV7-2 with TRBJ2-2, with D possibly TRBD1 on 6 matching bases. The CDR3 loop spans 15 amino acids. Trimming left V 5 bases short and J 6 bases short, with 16 bases between. Germline V gene sequence: CDR1 SGHTA, CDR2 FQGNSA. DNA for the CDR3: TGTGCCAGCAGCGGACAGTCCTTTGTCCCCGGGGAGCTGTTTTTT. Translation: CASSGQSFVPGELFF.

This rearrangement joins TRBV11-1 to TRBJ1-2; the match to TRBD1 covers 7 bases. This CDR3 has 15 amino acids. V shed 0 bases and J 1 base; nucleotides not matched to a gene: 2. Looked up from germline, CDR1 is SGHAT and CDR2 is FQDESV (reference sequence). The CDR3 region has the DNA TGTGCCAGCAGCTTAGCTTGGGACAGTAACTATGGCTACACCTTC. Protein sequence: CASSLAWDSNYGYTF.

Within the sample, this clone is medium-sized (0.01 to 0.1%). The V gene is TRBV4-2, the J gene TRBJ2-7, with TRBD2 as a possible D gene (5 bases). V dropped 0 bases and J dropped 0 bases, with 12 bases sitting between them. Germline assignment: CDR1 LGHNA and CDR2 YNFKEQ. CDR3 size: 16 residues. CDR3 residues: CASSQEPSGSSYEQYF. CDR3 nucleotide sequence: TGTGCCAGCAGCCAAGAGCCTAGTGGGAGCTCCTACGAGCAGTACTTC.

In this sample, this clone turned up once. The chain links TRBV19 to TRBJ2-3, with 9 bases identical to TRBD2. Losses at the gene ends were 5 bases for V and 3 bases for J; bases not matched to a gene: 6. Germline-derived CDR1 and CDR2 are LNHDA and SQIVND (reference sequence). CDR3 size: 15 residues. CDR3 nucleotide sequence: TGTGCCAGTAGTTACAGCGGGGGGCCAACAGATACGCAGTATTTT. Translation: CASSYSGGPTDTQYF.

V and J are TRBV6-2 or TRBV6-3 and TRBJ2-5; D is undetermined. CDR1 MNHEY and CDR2 SVGEGT come from the germline V gene. There are 13 residues in the CDR3. Trimming cost V 6 bases and J 5 bases, with 13 bases left between them. This chain's CDR3 is CASSDHLSETQYF. The CDR3 DNA reads as TGTGCCAGCAGCGACCACCTATCGGAGACCCAGTACTTC.

This rearrangement joins TRBV5-5 to TRBJ1-1; D is possibly TRBD1 (5 bases). Germline loops: CDR1 SGHKS, CDR2 YYEKEE (reference sequence). The CDR3 consists of 16 residues. V gave up 1 base and J gave up 4 bases, with 17 bases separating them. This chain's CDR3 is CASSLRPQGPGTEAFF. The CDR3, as DNA: TGTGCCAGCAGCTTGAGGCCCCAGGGCCCGGGCACTGAAGCTTTCTTT.

This chain uses TRBV3-1 (or the pseudogene TRBV3-2) with TRBJ1-6, with D tentatively TRBD1 (5 bases). The CDR3 runs to 16 residues. With 3 bases removed from V and 7 bases from J, the gap between germline ends came to 16 bases. The germline CDR1 and CDR2 sequences are LGHDT and YNNKEL (reference sequence). CDR3 DNA sequence: TGTGCCAGCAGCCAGTGGGGCCAGGGCCTAAATTCACCCCTCCACTTT. Amino acid sequence: CASSQWGQGLNSPLHF.

The rearrangement uses TRBV7-9 and TRBJ2-7, with D perhaps TRBD2 (6 bases). Germline loops: CDR1 SEHNR, CDR2 FQNEAQ (reference sequence). Deletions cut 3 bases from V and 2 bases from J, with 11 bases between. The CDR3 runs 14 residues. The CDR3 loop is CASSFSGRAYEQYF. Here the CDR3 DNA reads TGTGCCAGCAGCTTTTCCGGGAGAGCCTACGAGCAGTACTTC.

The J gene is TRBJ1-1, the V gene TRBV6-5; D is uncertain. This CDR3 is 14 amino acids long. Trimming shortened V by 1 base and J by 5 bases, and 11 bases separated the two germline ends. Germline V gene sequence: CDR1 MNHEY, CDR2 SVGAGI. CDR3 sequence: CASSYFGEGTEAFF. Here the CDR3 DNA reads TGTGCCAGCAGTTACTTTGGGGAAGGAACTGAAGCTTTCTTT.

The chain joins TRBV11-3 to TRBJ2-4; TRBD1 matches at 10 bases. Unmatched junction bases numbered 0, after V lost 0 bases and J lost 7 bases. The CDR3 contains 14 residues. The germline gives CDR1 SGHNT, CDR2 YENEEA. For the CDR3, the DNA is TGTGCCAGCAGCTTAGAGGACAGGGGGAACATTCAGTACTTC. It encodes CASSLEDRGNIQYF. The full variable domain, in which reference TRBV11-3 and TRBJ2-4 provide the parts outside the CDR3, is EAGVVQSPRYKIIEKKQPVAFWCNPISGHNTLYWYLQNLGQGPELLIRYENEEAVDDSQLPKDRFSAERLKGVDSTLKIQPAELGDSAVYLCASSLEDRGNIQYFGAGTRLSVL.

V usage is TRBV7-9 and J usage is TRBJ2-5; weak D call: TRBD1 (5 bases). The V gene lost 7 bases and the J gene lost 5 bases, with 17 bases spanning the gap. Germline V gene lookup returns CDR1 SEHNR and CDR2 FQNEAQ (reference sequence). The CDR3 has 14 residues. The CDR3 spells CASTRAGLGETQYF. CDR3 DNA sequence: TGTGCCAGCACCCGTGCAGGGCTCGGGGAGACCCAGTACTTC.

The rearrangement uses TRBV6-5 and TRBJ2-1; 7 nucleotides match TRBD2. In germline, CDR1 is MNHEY, CDR2 SVGAGI. CDR3 length equals 14 residues. V trimming: 5 bases; J trimming: 9 bases; junction bases outside the gene matches: 10. CDR3 sequence: CASSRGDEVSEQFF. CDR3 nucleotides: TGTGCCAGCAGTCGGGGGGACGAGGTGAGTGAGCAGTTCTTC.

This sequence joins TRBV19 and TRBJ1-5, with D unresolved. The CDR3 length is 13 residues. Germline assignment: CDR1 LNHDA and CDR2 SQIVND (reference sequence). V was cut by 3 bases and J by 6 bases, with 9 bases left in between. CDR3 region: CASSIGVAQPQHF. The CDR3 region has the DNA TGTGCCAGTAGTATCGGGGTCGCTCAGCCCCAGCATTTT.

The chain combines TRBV10-3 with TRBJ1-4, with a tentative D call TRBD1 (6 bases). CDR3 size: 13 residues. Trimming left V 11 bases short and J 10 bases short, with 20 bases between. Germline V CDR1 and CDR2: ENHRY, SYGVKD. The CDR3 DNA follows: TGTGCCCTTCGGGAGAGCTTCAGGGGAAAACTGTTTTTT. Amino acids: CALRESFRGKLFF.

In its sample, this clone was seen once. J is TRBJ1-4 and V is TRBV20-1; D not resolved. V shed 3 bases and J shed 7 bases, with 6 bases lying between them. Germline CDR1 DFQATT, CDR2 SNEGSKA (reference sequence). This CDR3 region has 11 residues. The CDR3 region is CSASLGEKLFF. The CDR3 DNA sequence: TGCAGTGCTAGCCTTGGTGAAAAACTGTTTTTT.

The chain uses TRBV21-1 and TRBJ2-7; TRBD1 is taken as the D call from the table, unchecked against the DNA. TRBV21-1 constitutes a pseudogene. The CDR3 extends over 15 amino acids. The chain's CDR3 is CASSSDRVFTTEQYF. In nucleotides, the CDR3 is TGTGCCAGCAGCAGCGACAGGGTTTTTACTACCGAGCAGTACTTC.

The rearrangement uses TRBV7-2 and TRBJ2-7, with 7 bases matching TRBD2. The V gene's germline CDR1 is SGHTA and CDR2 FQGNSA. This CDR3 is built from 13 residues. V was pared by 3 bases and J by 2 bases, with 1 base of the junction left unmatched. The CDR3 DNA follows: TGTGCCAGCAGCTTGAGCGGGGCCTACGAGCAGTACTTC. It encodes CASSLSGAYEQYF.

The chain has TRBV12-3 or TRBV12-4 and TRBJ2-3; D gene ambiguous. V was clipped by 4 bases and J by 6 bases, with 2 bases between them. The CDR3 length is 10 residues. CDR3 nucleotides: TGTGCCAGCAGTTCGGATACGCAGTATTTT. It encodes CASSSDTQYF.

This clone was seen a few times. J is TRBJ1-3 and V is TRBV10-3; no clear D. This CDR3 comprises 14 residues. Trimming left V 8 bases short and J 3 bases short, with 14 bases between. Looked up from germline, CDR1 is ENHRY and CDR2 is SYGVKD. For the CDR3, the DNA is TGTGCCATCGGTGGCTATATAGATGGAAACACCATATATTTT. Its translation is CAIGGYIDGNTIYF.

The V gene is TRBV19, the J gene TRBJ1-4, with 10 positions matching TRBD1. The CDR3 extends over 16 amino acids. Germline lookup yields CDR1 LNHDA and CDR2 SQIVND (reference sequence). V lost 6 bases, J lost 7 bases, and 11 bases stayed unmatched. Here the CDR3 reads CASSWTGTGDSEKLFF. Here the CDR3 DNA reads TGTGCCAGTAGCTGGACCGGGACAGGGGATAGTGAAAAACTGTTTTTT.

The chain has TRBV7-2 and TRBJ2-5; D call uncertain. V lost 5 bases and J lost 6, with 10 bases in between. Germline values: CDR1 SGHTA, CDR2 FQGNSA. CDR3 size: 12 residues. CDR3 coding DNA: TGTGCCAGCAGCGTATCGGAGCAGACCCAGTACTTC. Translation gives CASSVSEQTQYF.

The chain carries TRBV7-8 and TRBJ1-1; D is ambiguous. The CDR3 length is 14 residues. Trimming shortened V by 0 bases and J by 3 bases, and 8 bases separated the two germline ends. Germline CDR1 is SGHVS and CDR2 is FQNEAQ. CDR3: CASSLARRDTEAFF. CDR3 nucleotides: TGTGCCAGCAGCTTAGCGCGCCGTGACACTGAAGCTTTCTTT.

This clone was counted once. V is TRBV24-1 and J is TRBJ2-2; tentative D call: TRBD2 (5 bases). CDR1 and CDR2 (germline): KGHDR, SFDVKD. The V gene lost 4 bases and the J gene lost 0 bases, with 29 bases spanning the gap. The CDR3 extends over 22 amino acids. For the CDR3, the DNA is TGTGCCACCAGTGACTCACCCCTTAGGACTTTAATGGCCACGTCGAACACCGGGGAGCTGTTTTTT. Translation: CATSDSPLRTLMATSNTGELFF.

This chain links TRBV5-6 with TRBJ2-2; D gene ambiguous. The V end lost 0 bases, the J end lost 2 bases, and 2 bases lay between the germline ends. This CDR3 has 13 residues. Germline lookup yields CDR1 SGHDT and CDR2 YYEEEE. The CDR3, as DNA: TGTGCCAGCAGCTTGGCTAACACCGGGGAGCTGTTTTTT. Translation gives CASSLANTGELFF.

This chain links TRBV3-1 (or the pseudogene TRBV3-2) with TRBJ2-3, with 8 nucleotides matching TRBD2. This CDR3 is built from 18 residues. V trimming: 0 bases; J trimming: 6 bases; junction bases outside the gene matches: 14. Germline lookup yields CDR1 LGHDT and CDR2 YNNKEL (reference sequence). The CDR3 DNA is TGTGCCAGCAGCCAAGATCGCTACCCACGGGGGGGCGACGATACGCAGTATTTT. It codes for CASSQDRYPRGGDDTQYF.

The rearrangement links TRBV7-8 to TRBJ2-1; possible D gene TRBD2, 6 bases. Trimming took 2 bases from V and 6 from J, leaving 14 bases between them. Germline V gene lookup returns CDR1 SGHVS and CDR2 FQNEAQ. This CDR3 region has 15 residues. Here the CDR3 reads CASSLIGGSVNEQFF. The CDR3 DNA reads as TGTGCCAGCAGCTTAATCGGGGGAAGCGTCAATGAGCAGTTCTTC.